This TCR beta chain was documented in a study of patients and donors after allogeneic stem cell transplantation. This CDR3 contains 14 residues. V was cut by 0 bases and J by 1 base, with 8 bases left in between. Germline V gene sequence: CDR1 SGHRS, CDR2 YFSETQ. TCRdb reanalysed the RT-PCR reads using MiXCR and keeps one entry per CDR3 protein. The sample contains roughly 880,000 distinct CDR3 sequences, over 15% of which appear only once. The J gene is TRBJ2-7, the V gene TRBV5-1, with D perhaps matching TRBD2 (5 bases). The TCR was taken from a human donor who was either an allogeneic HSCT recipient or a stem cell or donor lymphocyte infusion donor (not recorded which). It is not recorded whose cells these are; they may come from a transplant donor. The sample taken for sequencing was blood, either unsorted or a sorted T cell fraction (not recorded which). The chain's CDR3 is CASSLGGWSYEQYF. The CDR3 DNA follows: TGCGCCAGCAGCTTGGGAGGGTGGTCCTACGAGCAGTACTTC.